Included here is one T cell receptor beta chain sequence, with context. Its recognized antigen is unknown. No much larger clonotype is one base removed from it; base qualities were not supplied. This specimen comes from a study of CD8 T cells in Susac syndrome (dated by TCRdb to the late 2010s). Study-level background: The study used repertoire sequencing to test whether antigen drove CD8+ T cell activation and differentiation in Susac syndrome. Broader findings and caveats from the paper: The number of individuals in the TCR sequencing and HLA analysis was acknowledged as relatively small.

Taken from cysteine to phenylalanine, the CDR3 has 11 residues. The read is trimmed to its CDR3 DNA, 33 bases read in frame from base 1. A distance of 3 bases separates the germline ends of V and J, which lose 4 bases and 3 bases respectively. CDR1 and CDR2, looked up from the germline V gene, are MNHNS and SASEGT. High-throughput TCR beta sequencing profiled peripheral blood CD8+ and CD4+ T cells from healthy donors, Susac syndrome patients and multiple sclerosis patients. The multiple sclerosis controls were treatment-naive patients whose relapsing-remitting disease, either stable or active, fulfilled the revised McDonald criteria. Bulk CD8+ and CD4+ T cells were purified by magnetic negative isolation, while CD8+ TEMRA cells were enriched using FACS. Blood was collected in EDTA tubes and processed within 24 hours, with PBMCs isolated through density gradient centrifugation. PBMCs intended for TCR sequencing were cryopreserved in liquid nitrogen and were subsequently thawed in a 37 degrees C water bath. A purity of at least 90% was achieved for sorted or isolated CD4+, CD8+ and CD8+ TEMRA cells.

RNA was extracted using the RNeasy kit, and about 0.45 to 1 ug of the RNA was reverse transcribed with random hexamers. TCR beta CDR3 regions were amplified with the immunoSEQ multiplex PCR assay covering 54 Vbeta and 13 Jbeta segments. PCR amplification bias was corrected using a synthetic template baseline for primer optimization and computational correction. As for the original processing: Reads were assigned to V, D and J genes according to IMGT and analyzed in immunoSEQ Analyzer, with only productive sequences retained. Clonality was calculated as one minus the Shannon entropy normalized by log2 of the number of productive unique sequences. For each patient and control, public and private clones were evaluated within the 100 most prevalent clones. A clone was defined as Susac-specific if it was absent from the healthy and MS cohorts, from more than 850 published viral clones and from other ImmuneACCESS disease sequences. TCRdb reanalyzed the raw reads on its own, using fastp at Q25 for trimming and MiXCR for clone calling, and kept in-frame beta chains. One record per CDR3 amino acid sequence lists the most common genes and DNA. TCRdb's processing, not the authors', yielded these V and J calls. Here the sample has hundreds of thousands of distinct CDR3 sequences; about 94% occur a single time. The ten largest account for approximately 0.07% of the sample.

Rearrangement joined TRBV6-1 to TRBJ1-1; the D gene identity is not certain. The clonotype was recovered from a human donor with multiple sclerosis. The material sequenced was CD4+ T cells from PBMCs. The DNA is TGTGCCAGCAGTGCTTACACTGAAGCTTTCTTT. It translates as CASSAYTEAFF.